This T cell receptor (beta chain) was recorded in a study of blood T cell repertoires in COVID-19 (dated by TCRdb to between 2020 and 2021). The study in broad terms: Samples from collaborators originated in the United States, Italy and Spain and spanned both the acute and convalescent phases of COVID-19. The material from the prospective study consisted of cDNA or gDNA derived from T cells, B-cell-depleted T cells, or PBMCs. The dataset comprised deeply sampled blood TCRbeta repertoires from subjects exposed to, actively infected with, or recovered from COVID-19. The repertoires were released in a freely available public database meant as a resource for research on the immune response to SARS-CoV-2. Samples came from the ongoing ImmuneRACE study (first 160 participants) plus 1,254 subjects from 6 global collaborators. Nearly every sample came with metadata listing a de-identified subject ID, COVID-19 status, age in years and sex. Where HLA class I and class II types were available, the types were taken from metadata supplied by the sample provider, not from assay-based typing.

The immunoSEQ Assay, a bias-controlled multiplex PCR, was used to amplify TCRbeta CDR3 regions from genomic DNA. The paper's data handling went like this. Nucleated cell counts per sample were estimated from amplification of reference gene primers within the assay. To quantify the absolute abundance of each unique TCRbeta CDR3 rearrangement, sequence reads were collapsed and filtered. For each sample, productive Simpson clonality was calculated as the square root of Simpson's diversity index over productive rearrangements. TCRdb took over this immuneACCESS table, retaining in-frame rearrangements with V and J assigned. Such tables are incomplete; in checked studies, under half of the missing clones stem from an unresolved V gene, and the remainder is unexplained. That table is the source of V, J and clone size, and D and trimming were worked out from the DNA. The sample has around 370,000 clones on record, 90% of them singletons. About 6.5% of the sample comes from the top ten.

Details on this clone: The specificity of this receptor is unknown. No clone much larger than this one lies a single base away; base qualities are absent.

Each collaborating institution followed its own protocols to collect whole blood in K2EDTA tubes. For TCRbeta analysis, collaborators shipped samples as frozen whole blood, isolated PBMCs, or DNA extracted from either of those sample types. The CDR3 measures 12 amino acids from cysteine to phenylalanine. Here the CDR3 DNA is all that survives: 36 bases in frame from base 1. From a lookup of the germline V gene, CDR1 and CDR2 are MNHEY and SVGAGI. At the junction V is shortened by 6 bases and J by 4 bases; bases outside the gene matches: 3. The paper as a whole reports these results and caveats: How much clinical and demographic metadata was included differed by source and by participant, and the metadata was provided uncurated.

This receptor chain uses TRBV6-5 and TRBJ2-7; a stretch of 7 junction bases matches TRBD2. The sample taken for sequencing was peripheral blood. The clonotype originates from a man in his late teens or twenties with active or convalescent COVID-19. The bases read TGTGCCAGCAGCGGACTAGGTTACGAGCAGTACTTC. Its translation is CASSGLGYEQYF.